This T cell receptor beta chain was documented in a study of shared clonotypes between healthy human individuals. At the level of the study: A few men and a couple of women, aged 18 to 49, were donors.

Germline lookup yields CDR1 MDHEN and CDR2 SYDVKM. V shed 5 bases and J shed 2 bases, with 17 bases lying between them. The CDR3 is made up of 16 amino acids. Adults of Caucasian background living in Nashville, Tennessee made up all donors. Replicate PCRs were loaded with approximately 300 ng DNA from unsorted PBMC, about 30,000 T cell genomes. Unsorted PBMC DNA underwent sequencing on ten immunoSEQ deep assay plates. Assay used: immunoSEQ multiplex PCR; TCRdb lists only in-frame clones, some missing. Altogether more than 450,000 clones are present, around 79% being singletons, with the ten largest covering around 13%.

This clonotype was sampled from a woman in her thirties or forties in good health. Some clones in this sample may be carry-over from other donors' samples. The sample consisted of PBMCs. The chain couples TRBV28 to TRBJ2-3, with TRBD1 as a possible D gene (5 bases). The CDR3: CASSTARAGYTDTQYF. CDR3 bases: TGTGCCAGCAGTACCGCTCGGGCAGGGTACACAGATACGCAGTATTTT.